These 24 T cell receptor beta chains originate from one sample sequenced in a study of naive and memory T cell subsets. The beta constant-region primer was an equimolar mix of two oligonucleotides covering TRBC1 and TRBC2. Each CDR3 protein gets one entry after TCRdb re-called the UMI-ligation and nested PCR reads with MiXCR. The sample gives 130,000 to 150,000 distinct CDR3 sequences, 15% to 20% of which show up once; 0.14% is in the top ten. Sequencing was done on a sample of naive CD4+ T cells from blood. The receptor source for this set is a human donor in good health.

The CDR3 region has the DNA TGTGCCAGCAGTCTTAGCGGGAGAGGTGCCGGTGAGCAGTTCTTC. This translates into CASSLSGRGAGEQFF. This chain uses TRBV6-2 or TRBV6-3 with TRBJ2-1, with 9 bases that match TRBD2. Germline CDR1 reads MNHEY; CDR2 reads SVGEGT. Trimming at V came to 5 bases and at J to 9 bases, leaving 11 bases not matched to a gene. The CDR3 contains 15 residues.

The J gene is TRBJ2-1, the V gene TRBV2; possible D gene TRBD1, 6 bases. V was cut by 7 bases and J by 5 bases, with 12 bases left in between. The germline CDR1 and CDR2 sequences are SNHLY and FYNNEI. The CDR3 has 13 residues. The CDR3 coding sequence is TGTGCCAGCATACAGGGAGTAGACAATGAGCAGTTCTTC. This encodes CASIQGVDNEQFF.

This clonotype has just a few counts. V gene TRBV18 combines with J gene TRBJ1-5; TRBD1 is a possible D gene (6 bases). CDR3 length equals 16 residues. The V end was cut by 3 bases, the J end by 7 bases, with 19 bases between. Germline V lookup: CDR1 KGHSH, CDR2 LQKENI. The CDR3 nucleotides read TGTGCCAGCTCACCTAATTCGGGGGCCGTAATCCAGCCCCAGCATTTT. It is translated as CASSPNSGAVIQPQHF.

The J gene is TRBJ2-7, the V gene TRBV10-3; D possibly corresponds to TRBD2 (6 bases). CDR3 length: 13 residues. Germline V gene data show CDR1 as ENHRY and CDR2 as SYGVKD. Between the trimmed V and J ends, which lost 7 bases and 0 bases, there was a span of 10 bases. CDR3 nucleotide sequence: TGTGCCATCAAATCGGGAGACTCCTACGAGCAGTACTTC. It encodes CAIKSGDSYEQYF.

This chain connects TRBV4-1 to TRBJ2-7, with TRBD2 matching over 7 bases. The ends lost 0 bases at V and 6 bases at J; junction bases unmatched: 11. CDR1 is MGHRA, CDR2 YSYEKL, per germline. The CDR3 has 16 residues. CDR3 loop: CASSQESSQRETEQYF. CDR3 bases: TGCGCCAGCAGCCAAGAATCTAGCCAGCGGGAAACCGAGCAGTACTTC.

In this sample, this clonotype turned up many times. The chain employs TRBV20-1 and TRBJ2-2; 8 nucleotides align to TRBD2. After removal of 5 bases from V and 1 base from J, the junction contained 3 bases not matched to a gene. Germline V gene data show CDR1 as DFQATT and CDR2 as SNEGSKA (reference sequence). The CDR3 covers 14 residues. CDR3 in DNA: TGCAGTGCTCCGACTAGCGAGAACACCGGGGAGCTGTTTTTT. Protein: CSAPTSENTGELFF.

The sample holds many counts of this clonotype. The chain has TRBV24-1 and TRBJ2-1; the match to TRBD2 covers 7 bases. V was pared by 0 bases and J by 5 bases, with 9 bases of the junction left unmatched. The CDR3 sequence is 17 residues long. Germline assignment: CDR1 KGHDR and CDR2 SFDVKD. The CDR3 DNA follows: TGTGCCACCAGTGATTTGTTCGTGGGAGGGCCGGACAATGAGCAGTTCTTC. It yields the protein CATSDLFVGGPDNEQFF.

This clonotype was found a few times. The CDR3 reads CASSLGTGSRGYTF. CDR3 nucleotides: TGTGCCAGCAGTTTGGGGACAGGGTCTCGTGGCTACACCTTC. V gene TRBV12-3 or TRBV12-4 combines with J gene TRBJ1-2, with 9 nucleotides matching TRBD1. The CDR3 sequence is 14 residues long. Unmatched junction bases numbered 6, after V lost 3 bases and J lost 7 bases.

The chain employs TRBV3-1 and TRBJ2-7, with 9 bases lining up with TRBD1. CDR3 size: 14 residues. CDR1 LGHDT and CDR2 YNNKEL come from the germline V gene (reference sequence). J was trimmed by 6 bases and V by 3 bases; bases with no gene match: 6. The CDR3 spells CASSQPGQGSEQYF. The CDR3, as DNA: TGTGCCAGCAGCCAGCCGGGACAGGGAAGCGAGCAGTACTTC.

A few counts support this clonotype. The rearrangement uses TRBV20-1 and TRBJ1-5; 7 nucleotides line up with TRBD1. The germline V gene has CDR1 DFQATT and CDR2 SNEGSKA (reference sequence). J lost 3 bases, V lost 3 bases, and 2 bases had no gene match. The CDR3 covers 13 residues. The CDR3 region has the DNA TGCAGTGCTAGGGGGACAGCCAATCAGCCCCAGCATTTT. This sequence encodes CSARGTANQPQHF.

This clonotype was observed a few times. J is TRBJ2-7 and V is TRBV28, with D perhaps matching TRBD2 (5 bases). V lost 6 bases, J lost 3 bases, and 18 bases lay in between. CDR1 MDHEN and CDR2 SYDVKM come from the germline V gene. The CDR3 totals 15 residues. CDR3 DNA: TGTGCCAGCAGGGGCCAGCGGCGGCCGAGCTACGAGCAGTACTTC. Protein sequence: CASRGQRRPSYEQYF. The complete variable domain, with remaining parts taken from reference TRBV28 and TRBJ2-7, reads DVKVTQSSRYLVKRTGEKVFLECVQDMDHENMFWYRQDPGLGLRLIYFSYDVKMKEKGDIPEGYSVSREKKERFSLILESASTNQTSMYLCASRGQRRPSYEQYFGPGTRLTVT.

The chain links TRBV7-1 to TRBJ2-7; weak D call: TRBD1 (6 bases). TRBV7-1 falls under the ORF class, with uncertain function. This CDR3 region has 14 residues. Trimming cost V 5 bases and J 3 bases, with 14 bases left between them. CDR3 sequence reads: CASSRSGQRYEQYF. CDR3 sequence (DNA): TGTGCCAGCAGCCGATCAGGACAGCGCTACGAGCAGTACTTC.

The chain uses TRBV29-1 and TRBJ1-1; TRBD1 matches at 7 bases. J lost 3 bases, V lost 5 bases, and 6 bases had no gene match. This CDR3 has 13 amino acids. CDR1 is SQVTM and CDR2 is ANQGSEA in the germline V gene. The CDR3 DNA follows: TGCAGCGTTTCTACAGGGGAGCACACTGAAGCTTTCTTT. This encodes CSVSTGEHTEAFF. The full variable domain, completed using reference TRBV29-1 and TRBJ1-1, is SAVISQKPSRDICQRGTSLTIQCQVDSQVTMMFWYRQQPGQSLTLIATANQGSEATYESGFVIDKFPISRPNLTFSTLTVSNMSPEDSSIYLCSVSTGEHTEAFFGQGTRLTVV.

This clonotype was counted only a few times. The genes are TRBV18 and TRBJ2-5; the D gene is possibly TRBD1 (6 bases). V gave up 0 bases and J gave up 2 bases, with 10 bases separating them. The CDR3 contains 15 residues. From germline, CDR1 is KGHSH and CDR2 LQKENI. The CDR3 sequence is CASSPPNRAQETQYF. The CDR3 nucleotides read TGTGCCAGCTCACCACCTAACAGGGCACAAGAGACCCAGTACTTC.

The chain couples TRBV16 to TRBJ2-2; D possibly matches TRBD1 or TRBD2 (5 bases each). Germline CDR1 reads KGHSY; CDR2 reads FQNENV. This CDR3 spans 16 amino acids. The ends were cut back, 2 bases at V and 0 bases at J, with 10 bases in the middle. This CDR3 reads CASSQRGPPNTGELFF. In DNA, the CDR3 is TGTGCCAGCAGCCAAAGGGGACCCCCGAACACCGGGGAGCTGTTTTTT.

This clonotype was detected a few times. The chain has TRBV4-1 and TRBJ1-2; D gene unclear. The CDR3 covers 16 residues. Germline V lookup: CDR1 MGHRA, CDR2 YSYEKL. Trimming removed 5 bases from V and 0 bases from J, with 16 bases in between. The CDR3 sequence is CASSNPEKGANYGYTF. CDR3 sequence (DNA): TGCGCCAGCAGCAATCCGGAAAAGGGAGCTAACTATGGCTACACCTTC.

This clonotype was seen repeatedly, ten times or more. The chain is built from TRBV20-1 and TRBJ2-3; 8 bases map to TRBD2. This CDR3 has 14 residues. V shed 2 bases, J shed 3 bases, and the junction held 4 bases outside the gene matches. The germline gives CDR1 DFQATT, CDR2 SNEGSKA (reference sequence). Here the CDR3 reads CSARLSSGTDTQYF. The CDR3 DNA follows: TGCAGTGCTAGATTGTCTAGCGGGACAGATACGCAGTATTTT.

This chain joins TRBV5-1 and TRBJ1-1; no reliable D call. V was clipped by 4 bases and J by 3 bases, with 13 bases between them. Germline assignment: CDR1 SGHRS and CDR2 YFSETQ. The CDR3 is 14 residues long. CDR3 residues: CASSEKFKDTEAFF. The CDR3 DNA sequence: TGCGCCAGCAGCGAAAAGTTTAAGGACACTGAAGCTTTCTTT.

In its sample, this clonotype was seen a few times. CDR3 bases: TGTGCCACCAGCAGTCGGCTAGCGGGAACCAATGAGCAGTTCTTC. Its translation is CATSSRLAGTNEQFF. The chain combines TRBV15 with TRBJ2-1, with 9 bases fitting TRBD2. CDR3 length equals 15 residues. The ends lost 3 bases at V and 6 bases at J; junction bases unmatched: 6. Germline assignment: CDR1 LNHNV and CDR2 YYDKDF (reference sequence).

Here the CDR3 reads CSAVRTCPQETQYF. The CDR3, as DNA: TGCAGTGCTGTGCGCACTTGCCCCCAAGAGACCCAGTACTTC. The chain is built from TRBV20-1 and TRBJ2-5; D gene ambiguous. Trimming shortened V by 5 bases and J by 1 base, and 14 bases separated the two germline ends. This CDR3 comprises 14 residues. Germline CDR1 reads DFQATT; CDR2 reads SNEGSKA (reference sequence).

This clonotype was recorded a few times. The gene calls are TRBV6-5 and TRBJ2-2; 9 nucleotides align to TRBD1. CDR1 is MNHEY and CDR2 is SVGAGI in the germline V gene. The V and J ends lost 6 bases and 6 bases, in that order; junction bases with no gene match: 17. There are 18 residues in the CDR3. CDR3 residues: CASSHIVQGAGVPGELFF. The CDR3 DNA reads as TGTGCCAGCAGCCACATCGTACAGGGGGCGGGTGTTCCCGGGGAGCTGTTTTTT.

This clonotype has at least ten counts. The rearrangement joins TRBV28 to TRBJ2-5; TRBD2 matches 7 bases. V shed 5 bases and J 1 base; nucleotides not matched to a gene: 4. CDR1 MDHEN and CDR2 SYDVKM come from the germline V gene. The CDR3 extends over 14 amino acids. This CDR3 reads CASSPWGGQETQYF. DNA for the CDR3: TGTGCCAGCAGTCCCTGGGGGGGCCAAGAGACCCAGTACTTC. The whole variable domain, filled in from reference TRBV28 and TRBJ2-5, reads DVKVTQSSRYLVKRTGEKVFLECVQDMDHENMFWYRQDPGLGLRLIYFSYDVKMKEKGDIPEGYSVSREKKERFSLILESASTNQTSMYLCASSPWGGQETQYFGPGTRLLVL.

The chain carries TRBV27 and TRBJ1-1, with D possibly TRBD1 on 6 matching bases. Germline lookup yields CDR1 MNHEY and CDR2 SMNVEV (reference sequence). V lost 3 bases and J 4 bases, leaving 12 bases between the germline ends. This CDR3 is built from 14 residues. The CDR3 reads CASSFEGEGTEAFF. In DNA, the CDR3 is TGTGCCAGCAGTTTTGAGGGGGAGGGCACTGAAGCTTTCTTT.

The CDR3 sequence is CASSQEETSGEGYNEQFF. DNA for the CDR3: TGCGCCAGCAGCCAAGAGGAGACTAGCGGTGAAGGGTACAATGAGCAGTTCTTC. V usage is TRBV23-1 and J usage is TRBJ2-1; TRBD2 matches at 9 bases. TRBV23-1 is reported as an ORF; its role is uncertain. The CDR3 length is 18 residues. The ends lost 6 bases at V and 4 bases at J; junction bases unmatched: 16.